This T cell receptor beta chain was captured in a study of blood T cell repertoires in COVID-19. Overall study: Samples taken during acute and convalescent COVID-19 were collected in the United States, Italy and Spain. PBMCs, B-cell-depleted T cells, or T cells were the source of the cDNA or gDNA that made up the material.

Methods used by the authors: Amplifying reference gene primers gave estimates of nucleated cell counts. Assay: immunoSEQ multiplex PCR; the TCRdb copy retains only in-frame clones and omits some. The DNA was the basis for D and trimming; V, J and clone size are from that table. The repertoire includes 40,000 or so clones, roughly 88% of them detected once, and 7.5% to 10% sits in the top ten. CDR3 length equals 14 residues. Germline assignment: CDR1 SNHLY and CDR2 FYNNEI. V was pared by 8 bases and J by 6 bases, with 7 bases of the junction left unmatched. This TCR was recovered from a man aged 60 to 69 with active COVID-19. This sequence joins TRBV2 and TRBJ1-3; TRBD1 agrees at 10 bases. Sequenced material: peripheral blood. The CDR3 DNA follows: TGTGCCAGCGCGACAGGGGGCGAAGAAAACACCATATATTTT. It is translated as CASATGGEENTIYF. Combining the CDR3 with reference TRBV2 and TRBJ1-3 gives the whole variable domain EPEVTQTPSHQVTQMGQEVILRCVPISNHLYFYWYRQILGQKVEFLVSFYNNEISEKSEIFDDQFSVERPDGSNFTLKIRSTKLEDSAMYFCASATGGEENTIYFGEGSWLTVV.